The clone carrying this TCR beta chain has more than one count but fewer than ten. This table comes from immunoSEQ multiplex PCR, and its TCRdb copy is limited to in-frame clones, with some not included. The table has hundreds of thousands of clones, about 90% seen once. Germline lookup yields CDR1 SGHTA and CDR2 FQGNSA. V lost 5 bases, J lost 8 bases, and 5 bases stayed unmatched. This CDR3 contains 13 residues. This sample is part of a study of blood T cell repertoires in COVID-19. In the study overall: Samples came from the United States, Italy and Spain, spanning acute and convalescent COVID-19. The analysed material was cDNA or gDNA that came from T cells, B-cell-depleted T cells, or PBMCs.

The participants were between roughly 18 and 89 years old and came from 24 US areas. Cohorts were assigned according to the clinical history that participants reported. This sequence was found in a woman younger than 30 who had recovered from COVID-19. The chain links TRBV7-2 to TRBJ2-1; the match to TRBD2 covers 8 bases. The sample consisted of PBMCs or T cells enriched from blood (not recorded which). DNA for the CDR3: TGTGCCAGCAGCCTTTCGGGAGGGGATGAGCAGTTCTTC. Amino acids: CASSLSGGDEQFF.